Listed here is a single T cell receptor beta chain. Its target is unknown. The germline V and J ends were trimmed by 4 bases and 8 bases, with 6 bases remaining between them. Germline CDR1 and CDR2: PRHDT and FYEKMQ (reference sequence). The CDR3 is 11 residues long. These data belong to a study of OX40 agonist ivuxolimab in advanced cancers. For the study at large: Intravenous ivuxolimab at 0.01 to 10 mg/kg was given to patients every 2 weeks. A male proportion of approximately 83% was recorded, with mean age roughly 62 years and range about 23 to 80. Overall study findings and caveats: Relative to CD4+ cells, CD8+ T cells on average had more expanded clones.

Any history of autoimmune disease or systemic immunosuppression disqualified patients. This table comes from immunoSEQ multiplex PCR, and its TCRdb copy is limited to in-frame clones, with some not included. The table shows about 42,000 clones, with approximately 83% occurring only once. The rearrangement uses TRBV13 and TRBJ2-1; D uncertain. This TCR was sampled from an adult with an advanced solid tumor such as melanoma, head and neck, liver or kidney cancer. The sample consisted of CD4+ or CD8+ T cells sorted from blood, taken in a trial of the OX40 agonist ivuxolimab. CDR3 sequence: CASSYFDEQFF. CDR3 nucleotide sequence: TGTGCCAGCAGCTATTTCGATGAGCAGTTCTTC.